Given below is one T cell receptor beta chain in context. This clonotype has only a few counts. Its antigen is unknown. The input lacks base qualities; no much larger clone sits a single base away. The roughly 39 donors, aged roughly 6 to 95 years, were systemically healthy Caucasian individuals from Russia. Each donor gave about 10 milliliters of peripheral blood, drawn into EDTA-treated Vacutainer tubes. Ficoll-Paque density-gradient centrifugation was used to isolate PBMCs, with at least 6 million obtained per sample. Total RNA was extracted from PBMCs with Trizol reagent, with at least 6 micrograms obtained per sample. For every donor, an aliquot of PBMCs went through flow cytometry to measure the percentages of naive CD45RAhigh/CD27high T cells. The method was 5' RACE. Sequencing was performed on an Illumina HiSeq 2500. A second PCR of roughly 7 to 11 cycles was performed with a sample-barcoded 5' primer and a J-beta primer mix. A unique molecular identifier was introduced onto each TCR beta cDNA molecule by a template-switch 5' adaptor carrying 12 random nucleotides. Each sample yielded at least 2.5 million CDR3-containing paired-end reads. First-strand cDNA was synthesized from all RNA with the Mint cDNA synthesis kit, primed by a TRBC-specific oligonucleotide. After uracil-DNA glycosylase treatment, a first 18-cycle PCR used universal primers M1SS and BC2_uni_R on all cDNA. The original pipeline was this. Each sample was normalized by randomly selecting 1 million high-quality reads, each carrying a distinct molecular identifier. Reads sharing molecular identifiers were discarded rather than binned into consensus sequences. MiTCR, run with a Q25 quality threshold and the strictest error-elimination algorithm, handled CDR3 identification, clonotype clustering and error correction. A nonparametric unseen species model with Euler transformation was used to estimate lower-bound total TCR beta diversity. The raw public data were reprocessed by TCRdb itself: fastp quality trimming at Q25, MiXCR clonotype calling, in-frame beta chains only. Rows with one shared CDR3 protein collapse into an entry with the most common genes and DNA. TCRdb, not the authors, supplied the V and J calls. For this sample the table gives 550,000 to 650,000 distinct CDR3 sequences, of which about 29% were detected only once. Of the sample, over 3.5% is held by the ten largest clones.

The source of the sample is a study of blood T cells in healthy people across ages (dated by TCRdb to between 2015 and 2016). Concerning the study at large: In model experiments, template switching captured about one uniquely barcoded TCR beta cDNA molecule for every two T cells. The donors were divided into four age groups: young (average approximately 17 years), middle-aged (about 41), aged (about 61) and long-lived (about 90). The study measured age-related changes in TCR beta repertoire diversity using deep sequencing normalized with unique cDNA molecular identifiers. Using the same blood draw, the study looked at two additional independent replicas of 1 million unique cDNA reads for two donors, one aged 18 to 29 and the other aged 80 or older.

CDR1 and CDR2, per the germline V gene (reference sequence), are DFQATT and SNEGSKA. Trimming accounts for 6 bases at V and 1 base at J, while the number of junction bases matched to no gene is 11. Reading from cysteine to phenylalanine, the CDR3 counts 15 amino acids. Solely the CDR3 DNA is kept, with 45 bases framed from the first base. What the study reported, not specific to this receptor: The CMV infection status of donors was not known, potentially confounding age-related changes in expanded clonotypes. There was a strong correlation between observed TCR beta diversity and the percentage of naive T cells measured by flow cytometry. Compared with the aged group, more naive CD4+ T cells, fewer expanded clones and increased TCR diversity were shown by the long-lived group, suggesting age selection. Total diversity estimates from one million sequenced T cells were considered lower bounds and underestimates. Because profiling used bulk unsorted PBMCs, naive and antigen-experienced compartments could not be compared conclusively. Observed TCR beta diversity per million T cells fell roughly linearly with age, and a significant reduction was already apparent by age about 36.

The sample was also linked to a second study, of T cells of mothers and their children. The other study reports the following: Donors were nine systemically healthy Caucasian individuals: three mothers and their six children. cDNA synthesis used all of the extracted RNA, with 1.5 ug of RNA in each 15 ul reaction. Sample barcodes and 2-4 random nucleotides were added via the M1S primer in the second PCR. More than 8 million TCR beta CDR3 reads were obtained from each mother, and some 3 million reads were obtained from each child. Thymic selection shapes the output of TCR recombination in a similar way in related and unrelated pairs, and inherited differences have a minor effect. Normalized repertoire overlap was always found to be slightly, but never significantly, higher in related mother-child pairs than in unrelated mother-child pairs. No persistent microchimeric T cell clones were found, with a detection sensitivity of approximately 100 clones per million clonotypes. In the study, deep NGS was used to compare the TCR beta repertoires of mothers and children, and features distinguishing related mother-child pairs from unrelated individuals were sought. On average, the children were roughly 11 +/- 4 years old, while the mothers were 40 +/- 4 years old. After adapter ligation with NEBNext reagents, the libraries were sequenced on Illumina HiSeq 2000 with 100+100 nt paired-end reads. To prevent cross-contamination, the mother and child libraries were prepared a month apart and were sequenced in separate runs. Between roughly 500,000 and 2,300,000 distinct TCR beta clonotypes were identified per donor. Naive TCR beta clonotypes were estimated from low-frequency clonotypes matched to each donor's FACS-determined naive share, without sorting.

The sequenced sample consisted of blood. The chain is made from TRBV20-1 and TRBJ2-5; 7 junctional bases match TRBD2. The sequence derives from a boy aged 2 to 9 in good health. The sequenced DNA: TGCAGTGCCCCAAGCGCGGGGGTCCTCCAAGAGACCCAGTACTTC. This sequence encodes CSAPSAGVLQETQYF.